The rows below give T cell receptor beta chains drawn from one sample of a study of OX40 agonist ivuxolimab in advanced cancers. The table came from immunoSEQ multiplex PCR; TCRdb's copy has only in-frame clones and leaves some out. The data contain approximately 41,000 clones, 89% of them singletons. The source was CD4+ or CD8+ T cells sorted from blood, collected in a trial of the OX40 agonist ivuxolimab. Every receptor here comes from an adult with an advanced solid tumor such as melanoma, head and neck, liver or kidney cancer. Both conserved end residues are part of each CDR3. A D gene is named only where the DNA matches it firmly. Not all rows give a size; the values are once, few, many and, for expanded clones, a class.

TRBJ1-2 - TRBV13 - TGTGCCAGCAGCTTGGGCGGCGGCTACACCTTC CASSLGGGYTF
TRBJ2-5 - TRBV4-1 - TGCGCCAGCAGCCGACAATACAGCCAAGAGACCCAGTACTTC CASSRQYSQETQYF
TRBJ2-2 - TRBV2 once TGTGCCAGCAGTGACGAGGGCGGCGAAGGGGAGCTGTTTTTT CASSDEGGEGELFF
TRBJ2-3 - TRBV11-3 - TGTGCCAGCAGCTTAGTGTTAGCGAGCACAGATACGCAGTATTTT CASSLVLASTDTQYF
TRBJ1-5 TRBD1 TRBV4-1 - TGCGCCAGCAGCCACCGACAGGGCTTGAGCAATCAGCCCCAGCATTTT CASSHRQGLSNQPQHF
TRBJ2-5 - TRBV5-8 - TGTGCCAGCACCCCAGGAGGGGGGGACGGGGAGACCCAGTACTTC CASTPGGGDGETQYF
TRBJ2-3 TRBD2 TRBV9 - TGTGCCAGCAGCTACGGACTAGCGGGGGGGCCGACAGATACGCAGTATTTT CASSYGLAGGPTDTQYF
TRBJ1-2 - TRBV7-2 - TGTGCCAGCAGTTCCAAGGGAGGCTATGGCTACACCTTC CASSSKGGYGYTF
TRBJ2-3 - TRBV5-1 - TGCGCCAGCAGATACGGACAGTCAGCGGATACGCAGTATTTT CASRYGQSADTQYF
TRBJ2-6 TRBD1 TRBV7-2 once TGTGCCAGCAGCCGCAGGGGGCTGAGCTCTGGGGCCAACGTCCTGACTTTC CASSRRGLSSGANVLTF
TRBJ2-3 - TRBV12-2 - TGTGCAAGTCGCTTAGCGATTTGGGGGGGGGATACGCAGTATTTT CASRLAIWGGDTQYF
TRBJ2-5 TRBD1 TRBV4-3 - TGCGCCAGCAGCCAGGAGGGGACAGGGGGGTTCCCCCAGTACTTC CASSQEGTGGFPQYF
TRBJ1-2 - TRBV5-4 - TGTGCCAGCAGCAAGGACTATGGCTACACCTTC CASSKDYGYTF
TRBJ2-1 - TRBV9 - TGTGCCAGCAGCGTCCAGGGGGGTACAAACTCCTACAATGAGCAGTTCTTC CASSVQGGTNSYNEQFF
TRBJ1-1 TRBD1 TRBV11-3 once TGTGCCAGCAGCTTTCAGACAGGGGGGGAAGAAGCTTTCTTT CASSFQTGGEEAFF
TRBJ2-7 - TRBV5-6 few TGTGCCAGCAGCTTCTTGTCCACGAGCTCCTACGAGCAGTACTTC CASSFLSTSSYEQYF
TRBJ1-5 - TRBV4-3 medium-sized TGCGCCAGCAGCCAAGATCGGAGCTGGCCCCAGCATTTT CASSQDRSWPQHF
TRBJ1-1 TRBD1 TRBV7-9 - TGTGCCAGCAGCCTAGGACAGGACGCTGAAGCTTTCTTT CASSLGQDAEAFF
TRBJ2-5 - TRBV6-6 - TGTGCCAGCAGTTACTCGAGACAGTTGGCAGCGGCCCAGTACTTC CASSYSRQLAAAQYF
TRBJ2-1 - TRBV7-2 - TGTGCCAGCAGCGCAAAGGGGGGGAGCTCCTACAATGAGCAGTTCTTC CASSAKGGSSYNEQFF
TRBJ1-4 - TRBV7-2 - TGTGCCAGCAGCATGAATTTAGGCAGTTATAATGAAAAACTGTTTTTT CASSMNLGSYNEKLFF
TRBJ2-1 TRBD2 TRBV30 - TGTGCCTGGAGTAGCGGGGGCCTAGGAAATGAGCAGTTCTTC CAWSSGGLGNEQFF
TRBJ2-3 TRBD2 TRBV5-1 - TGCGCCAGCAGCTTGTGGCGCGGGACTAGCGGGGGCACAGATACGCAGTATTTT CASSLWRGTSGGTDTQYF
TRBJ2-6 - TRBV7-2 - TGTGCCAGCAGCTTAGGTGGTATTGGGGCCAACGTCCTGACTTTC CASSLGGIGANVLTF
TRBJ2-2 TRBD1 TRBV13 - TGTGCCAGCAGCCTTGACAGGGGAAGAACCGGGGAGCTGTTTTTT CASSLDRGRTGELFF
TRBJ1-6 TRBD1 TRBV4-3 - TGCGCCAGCAGCCAAGACGGTAGGGGGCAGAATTCACCCCTCCACTTT CASSQDGRGQNSPLHF
TRBJ1-1 - TRBV6-6 - TGTGCCAGCAGACGGACAGACCCTCGTGAAGCTTTCTTT CASRRTDPREAFF
TRBJ2-1 TRBD2 TRBV27 - TGTGCCAGCAGTTTACCTAGCGGGGGTTACAATGAGCAGTTCTTC CASSLPSGGYNEQFF
TRBJ2-5 - TRBV2 - TGTGCCAGCAGCCCGACCCCAGAGACCCAGTACTTC CASSPTPETQYF
TRBJ2-4 - TRBV28 - TGTGCCAGCAGTTTAAGGACCTTAGCCAAAAACATTCAGTACTTC CASSLRTLAKNIQYF
TRBJ2-5 TRBD2 TRBV2 - TGTGCCAGCAGTACTAGCGGGGGGGCCGGAGAGACCCAGTACTTC CASSTSGGAGETQYF
TRBJ1-6 - TRBV4-3 few TGCGCCAGCAGCCAATCGTGGGGAGGACTTGGATCACCCCTCCACTTT CASSQSWGGLGSPLHF
TRBJ2-1 TRBD1 TRBV4-3 - TGCGCCAGCAGCCAAGGGGGGACAGAGTACAATGAGCAGTTCTTC CASSQGGTEYNEQFF
TRBJ1-6 - TRBV7-2 - TGTGCCAGCAGCTCCGAGGGGTCCTATAATTCACCCCTCCACTTT CASSSEGSYNSPLHF